The source of this T cell receptor (beta chain) is a study of regulatory T cells in long-lasting Graves disease. CDR3 size: 15 residues. Germline V gene sequence: CDR1 SNHLY, CDR2 FYNNEI. V shed 5 bases and J shed 4 bases, with 15 bases lying between them. Time point described: persistent/refractory GD, antithyroid drugs over 5 years with positive TRAb. Extracted RNA from PBMCs served as the source of the TCR library. The TCR beta library used iRepertoire HTBI primers with Arm-PCR amplification of CDR3. TCRdb independently ran MiXCR on the multiplex PCR reads; one entry per CDR3 protein. Among around 510,000 distinct CDR3 sequences listed, less than 25% were seen once.

V and J are TRBV2 and TRBJ1-3; D is unclear. The clonotype originates from a female donor with Graves disease. Specimen: peripheral blood mononuclear cells (PBMCs), collected when the disease was refractory, from a patient treated with antithyroid drugs. CDR3 DNA: TGTGCCAGCAGTCCCTATAAGACAAAGGGAAACACCATATATTTT. It yields the protein CASSPYKTKGNTIYF.